These 18 T cell receptor beta chains were all obtained from the same sample, sequenced in a study of blood T cell repertoires in COVID-19. Assay: immunoSEQ multiplex PCR; the TCRdb copy retains only in-frame clones and omits some. This sample has around 360,000 clones, with approximately 87% found just once. Sequencing input: peripheral blood. These receptors were collected from a woman aged 25-40 years with COVID-19, enrolled during active disease.

This chain uses TRBV14 with TRBJ2-7, with D perhaps matching TRBD2 (5 bases). Germline V CDR1 and CDR2: SGHDN, FVKESK. This CDR3 has 15 residues. V dropped 8 bases and J dropped 7 bases, with 24 bases sitting between them. In DNA, the CDR3 is TGTGCCAGCCGAGGGAGCACTCGACCCTCGGGGGAGCAGTACTTC. This codes for CASRGSTRPSGEQYF. Combining the CDR3 with reference TRBV14 and TRBJ2-7 gives the whole variable domain EAGVTQFPSHSVIEKGQTVTLRCDPISGHDNLYWYRRVMGKEIKFLLHFVKESKQDESGMPNNRFLAERTGGTYSTLKVQPAELEDSGVYFCASRGSTRPSGEQYFGPGTRLTVT.

This chain uses TRBV19 with TRBJ2-7; possibly TRBD1 for D (5 bases). V gave up 7 bases and J gave up 1 base, with 14 bases separating them. The germline V gene has CDR1 LNHDA and CDR2 SQIVND (reference sequence). The CDR3 spans 14 residues. CDR3 DNA: TGTGCCAGTAAGCTTACAGGTGTATCCTACGAGCAGTACTTC. Its translation is CASKLTGVSYEQYF.

The chain employs TRBV6-5 and TRBJ2-3; no definite D call. The V end was cut by 2 bases, the J end by 6 bases, with 9 bases between. In germline, CDR1 is MNHEY, CDR2 SVGAGI. The CDR3 consists of 13 residues. The CDR3 bases are TGTGCCAGCAGTTACCCTGCCGCGGATACGCAGTATTTT. Translation: CASSYPAADTQYF.

This chain joins TRBV27 and TRBJ2-1, with TRBD1 matching over 7 bases. Trimming cost V 8 bases and J 15 bases; bases outside gene matches: 16. The CDR3 length is 13 residues. Germline CDR1 reads MNHEY; CDR2 reads SMNVEV (reference sequence). The CDR3 sequence: CASHRQGERFRFF. The CDR3 bases are TGTGCCAGCCACCGACAGGGTGAAAGGTTTCGGTTCTTC.

This chain joins TRBV4-1 and TRBJ1-1, with D possibly matching TRBD1 (6 bases). Germline CDR1 is MGHRA and CDR2 is YSYEKL. The V gene lost 8 bases and the J gene lost 4 bases, with 14 bases spanning the gap. This CDR3 contains 13 residues. The CDR3 spells CASGLDRSTEAFF. The CDR3 DNA follows: TGCGCCAGCGGTTTAGACAGGAGCACTGAAGCTTTCTTT.

V usage is TRBV5-1 and J usage is TRBJ2-2, with TRBD1 identical over 7 bases. This CDR3 has 15 amino acids. V gave up 2 bases and J gave up 8 bases; unmatched junction bases: 9. Germline CDR1 is SGHRS and CDR2 is YFSETQ. The CDR3 here is CASSFGQPGGGELFF. The CDR3 DNA sequence: TGCGCCAGCAGCTTCGGCCAACCAGGGGGAGGGGAGCTGTTTTTT. The whole variable domain, remainder taken from reference TRBV5-1 and TRBJ2-2, is KAGVTQTPRYLIKTRGQQVTLSCSPISGHRSVSWYQQTPGQGLQFLFEYFSETQRNKGNFPGRFSGRQFSNSRSEMNVSTLELGDSALYLCASSFGQPGGGELFFGEGSRLTVL.

Concerning this clone: A read error may account for a junction end that differs from germline. V is TRBV24-1 and J is TRBJ2-2, with D maybe TRBD1 (6 bases). The CDR3 is made up of 11 amino acids. CDR1 and CDR2 from the germline V gene are KGHDR and SFDVKD. CDR3 DNA sequence: TGTGCCACCTGGGACACGGGGGAGCTGTTTTTT. This codes for CATWDTGELFF.

The chain couples TRBV27 to TRBJ1-2, with TRBD1 as a possible D gene (5 bases). The CDR3 extends over 13 amino acids. CDR1 and CDR2 from the germline V gene are MNHEY and SMNVEV (reference sequence). Trimming shortened V by 8 bases and J by 5 bases, and 15 bases separated the two germline ends. The CDR3 DNA follows: TGTGCCAGCCGCGGGGGTGGGGGATATGGCTACACCTTC. This translates into CASRGGGGYGYTF.

This chain connects TRBV5-1 to TRBJ2-7; TRBD1 aligns across 11 bases. Germline assignment: CDR1 SGHRS and CDR2 YFSETQ. With 4 bases clipped from V and 2 bases from J, the junction kept 8 bases outside the gene matches. The CDR3 consists of 16 residues. Here the CDR3 reads CASSPTVGQGAYEQYF. In DNA, the CDR3 is TGCGCCAGCAGCCCCACGGTGGGACAGGGGGCCTACGAGCAGTACTTC.

J is TRBJ1-4 and V is TRBV5-1; TRBD1 agrees at 8 bases. The CDR3 runs to 14 residues. V shed 0 bases, J shed 8 bases, and the junction held 3 bases outside the gene matches. The germline gives CDR1 SGHRS, CDR2 YFSETQ. The CDR3 DNA reads TGCGCCAGCAGCTTGGGGACAGGGAAAGAAAAACTGTTTTTT. This gives the protein CASSLGTGKEKLFF.

As DNA, the CDR3 is TGTGCCAGCAGTTTCGGGAGTCAGCCCCAGCATTTT. The encoded protein is CASSFGSQPQHF. This rearrangement joins TRBV12-3 or TRBV12-4 to TRBJ1-5, with D hard to call. The CDR3 has 12 amino acids. Trimming left V 3 bases short and J 6 bases short, with 6 bases between.

The CDR3 loop reads CASSEGPSTYEQYF. DNA for the CDR3: TGTGCCAGCAGTGAAGGCCCGAGCACCTACGAGCAGTACTTC. This chain connects TRBV2 to TRBJ2-7; D gene uncertain. V was trimmed by 1 base and J by 2 bases, leaving 9 bases between them. Germline assignment: CDR1 SNHLY and CDR2 FYNNEI. The CDR3 is 14 amino acids. Combining the CDR3 with reference TRBV2 and TRBJ2-7 gives the whole variable domain EPEVTQTPSHQVTQMGQEVILRCVPISNHLYFYWYRQILGQKVEFLVSFYNNEISEKSEIFDDQFSVERPDGSNFTLKIRSTKLEDSAMYFCASSEGPSTYEQYFGPGTRLTVT.

The chain couples TRBV24-1 to TRBJ2-2, with a tentative D call TRBD1 (8 bases). The ends were cut back, 1 base at V and 6 bases at J, with 17 bases in the middle. This CDR3 contains 17 residues. The V gene's germline CDR1 is KGHDR and CDR2 SFDVKD. Here the CDR3 DNA reads TGTGCCACCAGTGATTTCCGGACAGGGAGGGCGGCCGGGGAGCTGTTTTTT. Its protein is CATSDFRTGRAAGELFF.

This clone was seen a few times. The rearrangement joins TRBV7-6 to TRBJ2-1; D not certain. This CDR3 spans 17 amino acids. Germline-derived CDR1 and CDR2 are SGHVS and FNYEAQ. The V end lost 1 base, the J end lost 3 bases, and 16 bases lay between the germline ends. This CDR3 is CASSLETLERFYNEQFF. The DNA for the CDR3 is TGTGCCAGCAGCTTAGAGACCTTGGAGCGATTCTACAATGAGCAGTTCTTC.

Notes on this clone: The same CDR3 is also encoded by other DNA sequences in this sample. The genes are TRBV5-1 and TRBJ2-3; 8 bases line up with TRBD2. From germline, CDR1 is SGHRS and CDR2 YFSETQ. This CDR3 is 16 amino acids long. J was trimmed by 3 bases and V by 0 bases; bases with no gene match: 6. In DNA form, the CDR3 reads TGCGCCAGCAGCTTGGTAGGGCGCGGGAGGACAGATACGCAGTATTTT. This gives the protein CASSLVGRGRTDTQYF.

The rearrangement links TRBV6-5 to TRBJ1-1; 10 bases map to TRBD1. Germline V gene lookup returns CDR1 MNHEY and CDR2 SVGAGI. V lost 4 bases, J lost 6 bases, and 8 bases stayed unmatched. The CDR3 extends over 15 amino acids. The CDR3 nucleotides are TGTGCCAGCAGTTGGCGTGGGACAGGGGTCCCTGAAGCTTTCTTT. Encoded protein: CASSWRGTGVPEAFF.

This chain uses TRBV6-5 with TRBJ2-7; D might be TRBD1 (6 bases). The germline CDR1 and CDR2 sequences are MNHEY and SVGAGI. The CDR3 runs 13 residues. Trimming cost V 6 bases and J 11 bases, with 20 bases left between them. CDR3 sequence: CASRATGESVEYF. The CDR3 coding sequence is TGTGCCAGCAGGGCGACAGGAGAGAGCGTTGAGTACTTC.

The chain employs TRBV5-5 and TRBJ1-1; a possible D gene is TRBD1 (6 bases). The CDR3 covers 13 residues. Per the germline V gene, CDR1 is SGHKS and CDR2 is YYEKEE (reference sequence). V was clipped by 4 bases and J by 3 bases, with 10 bases between them. The CDR3 spells CASSPRTDTEAFF. The CDR3, as DNA: TGTGCCAGCAGCCCCAGGACAGACACTGAAGCTTTCTTT.